Presented here are 5 T cell receptor beta chains from one specimen sequenced in a study of blood T cell repertoires in COVID-19. TCRdb keeps only in-frame clones here, not all; method: immunoSEQ multiplex PCR. The sample records fewer than 130,000 clones, about 80% being singletons. Sequencing was performed on peripheral blood. These receptors all come from a woman aged 80 or older with active or convalescent COVID-19.

V usage is TRBV5-1 and J usage is TRBJ2-7; D gene unclear. CDR1 SGHRS and CDR2 YFSETQ come from the germline V gene. Trimming left V 4 bases short and J 4 bases short, with 15 bases between. CDR3 size: 14 residues. The CDR3 sequence: CASSLVPQIYEQYF. DNA of the CDR3: TGCGCCAGCAGCCTAGTACCCCAGATTTACGAGCAGTACTTC.

This clone was counted between two and nine times. The chain couples TRBV7-8 to TRBJ1-5; D ambiguous. Trimming took 2 bases from V and 8 from J, leaving 10 bases between them. The CDR3 is 13 residues long. CDR1 is SGHVS, CDR2 FQNEAQ, per germline. The CDR3 is CASSLWAGEPQHF. The CDR3 DNA reads TGTGCCAGCAGCTTATGGGCCGGGGAGCCCCAGCATTTT.

The chain is built from TRBV2 and TRBJ2-7, with D maybe TRBD1 (6 bases). CDR1 is SNHLY, CDR2 FYNNEI, per germline. V lost 5 bases to trimming and J lost 2 bases, with 10 bases between them. The CDR3 has 13 amino acids. This CDR3 is CASSRDITYEQYF. As DNA, the CDR3 is TGTGCCAGCAGTCGGGACATCACCTACGAGCAGTACTTC.

The chain carries TRBV27 and TRBJ2-7, with 12 bases lining up with TRBD2. CDR1 is MNHEY, CDR2 SMNVEV, per germline (reference sequence). V trimming: 6 bases; J trimming: 8 bases; junction bases outside the gene matches: 8. This CDR3 spans 14 amino acids. The CDR3 DNA reads TGTGCCAGCAGCATGACTAGCGGGAGTGTCAAGCAGTACTTC. Translating it yields CASSMTSGSVKQYF.

The V and J genes are TRBV30 and TRBJ1-2; 8 bases map to TRBD1. Germline V gene data show CDR1 as GTSNPN and CDR2 as SVGIG (reference sequence). The CDR3 has 14 residues. V gave up 6 bases and J gave up 1 base; unmatched junction bases: 7. CDR3 in amino acids: CACNQGAGNYGYTF. The CDR3 DNA sequence: TGTGCCTGCAACCAGGGGGCCGGTAACTATGGCTACACCTTC.